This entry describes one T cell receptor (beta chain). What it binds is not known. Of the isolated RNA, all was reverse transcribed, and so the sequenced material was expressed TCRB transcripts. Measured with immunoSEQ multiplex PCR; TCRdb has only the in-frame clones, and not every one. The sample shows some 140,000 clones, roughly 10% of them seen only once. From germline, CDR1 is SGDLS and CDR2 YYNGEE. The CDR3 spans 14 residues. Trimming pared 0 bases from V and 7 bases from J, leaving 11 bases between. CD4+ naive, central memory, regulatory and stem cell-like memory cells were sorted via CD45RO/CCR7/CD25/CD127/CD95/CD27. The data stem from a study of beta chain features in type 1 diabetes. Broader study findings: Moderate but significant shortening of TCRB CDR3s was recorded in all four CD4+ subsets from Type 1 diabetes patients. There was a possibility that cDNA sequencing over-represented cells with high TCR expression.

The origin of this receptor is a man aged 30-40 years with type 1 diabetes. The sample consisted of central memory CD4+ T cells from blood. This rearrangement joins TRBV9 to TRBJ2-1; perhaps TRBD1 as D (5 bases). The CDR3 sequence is CASSVVSRENEQFF. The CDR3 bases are TGTGCCAGCAGCGTAGTCAGCAGGGAAAATGAGCAGTTCTTC.